The clone carrying this T cell receptor (beta chain) was observed a handful of times. What it binds is unknown. This specimen belongs to a study of shared clonotypes between healthy human individuals. Whole-study context: Participating donors consisted of a couple of women and a few men aged 18 to 49. Study-wide findings and caveats: Sharing across four donors was highest in naive CD4 (roughly 5%) and lowest in memory CD8 (about 0.4%).

Libraries were prepared by immunoSEQ multiplex PCR; TCRdb keeps only in-frame clonotypes and omits some of them. The sample gives over 2,000,000 clones, 93% of which show up once; approximately 1.7% is in the top ten. Germline loops: CDR1 SEHNR, CDR2 FQNEAQ (reference sequence). V was cut by 5 bases and J by 5 bases, with 15 bases left in between. The CDR3 is 14 residues long. Terminally differentiated effector memory CD45RA+ cells were excluded by CCR7 positive selection of CD45RO-negative cells. The clonotype comes from a man younger than 30 in good health. Some clones in this sample may be carry-over from other donors' samples. The sequenced sample was naive CD8+ T cells from PBMCs. The chain combines TRBV7-9 with TRBJ2-5; perhaps D is TRBD1 or TRBD2 (5 bases each). The CDR3: CASSLGVVGETQYF. CDR3 sequence (DNA): TGTGCCAGCAGCCTGGGGGTAGTGGGGGAGACCCAGTACTTC.